This TCR beta chain was identified in a study of blood T cells in healthy people across ages (dated by TCRdb to about 2015). Regarding the research as a whole: In model experiments, template switching captured about one uniquely barcoded TCR beta cDNA molecule for every two T cells. The donors were divided into four age groups: young (average 16 years), middle-aged (roughly 42), aged (approximately 62) and long-lived (roughly 86). Age-related changes in TCR beta repertoire diversity were measured in the study by deep sequencing normalized with unique cDNA molecular identifiers. The study analyzed two additional independent replicas of 1 million unique cDNA reads from the same blood draw for two donors, one aged 18 to 30 and one aged 80 or older. The paper as a whole reports these results and caveats: Observed TCR beta diversity per million T cells fell roughly linearly with age, and a significant reduction was already apparent by age around 39. Donor CMV infection status was unknown, potentially confounding age-related changes in expanded clonotypes. Compared with the aged group, more naive CD4+ T cells, fewer expanded clones and increased TCR diversity were shown by the long-lived group, suggesting age selection. Because profiling used bulk unsorted PBMCs, naive and antigen-experienced compartments could not be compared conclusively. Estimates of total diversity based on one million sequenced T cells were considered lower bounds and underestimates. Observed TCR beta diversity correlated strongly with the percentage of naive T cells measured by flow cytometry.

Measured from the cysteine to the phenylalanine, the CDR3 is 13 residues long. Just the 39-base CDR3 DNA is kept, in frame starting at base 1. CDR1 and CDR2 (DFQATT, SNEGSKA) derive from the germline V gene (reference sequence). Trimming accounts for 4 bases at V and 6 bases at J, while the number of junction bases matched to no gene is 8. The donors were around 39 Caucasian individuals from Russia, aged roughly 6 to 95 years, who were systemically healthy. Around 10 milliliters of peripheral blood were collected from each donor into EDTA-treated Vacutainer tubes. Ficoll-Paque density-gradient centrifugation was used to isolate PBMCs, with at least 6 million per sample. Trizol reagent was used to extract total RNA from PBMCs, with at least 5 micrograms per sample. For every donor, an aliquot of PBMCs went through flow cytometry to measure the percentages of naive CD45RAhigh/CD27high T cells. About this clonotype: The clone's antigen remains unknown. Base qualities are not recorded, but no much larger clone differs from it by a single base.

The library was produced with 5' RACE. Sequencing instrument: Illumina HiSeq 2500. A second PCR of roughly 6 to 11 cycles was run with a J-beta primer mix and a sample-barcoded 5' primer. A unique molecular identifier was introduced onto each TCR beta cDNA molecule by a template-switch 5' adaptor carrying 12 random nucleotides. Each sample yielded at least 2.5 million CDR3-containing paired-end reads. First-strand cDNA was synthesized from all RNA with the Mint cDNA synthesis kit, primed by a TRBC-specific oligonucleotide. Following uracil-DNA glycosylase treatment, a first 18-cycle PCR with universal primers M1SS and BC2_uni_R was performed on all cDNA. The paper's processing steps were these. For normalization, 1 million high-quality reads, each with a distinct molecular identifier, were randomly selected from each sample. Instead of being binned into consensus sequences, reads with shared molecular identifiers were discarded. MiTCR, run with a Q25 quality threshold and the strictest error-elimination algorithm, handled CDR3 identification, clonotype clustering and error correction. Lower-bound total TCR beta diversity was estimated with a nonparametric unseen species model using Euler transformation. Using fastp at Q25 and MiXCR, TCRdb reprocessed the public reads and kept productive beta chains. Each CDR3 protein gets just one entry, which takes the most common genes and DNA from the rows behind it. The V and J calls were not made by the authors but by TCRdb's processing. This sample lists 800,000 to 950,000 distinct CDR3 sequences; about 29% were detected once. The ten largest clones take up more than 8.5% of the sample.

This sample was shared with a second study, whose subject was T cells of mothers and their children. As that second paper reports: Donors were nine systemically healthy Caucasian individuals: three mothers and their six children. cDNA synthesis used all of the extracted RNA, with roughly 1.5 ug of RNA in each 15 ul reaction. In the second PCR, the M1S primer added sample barcodes and 2-4 random nucleotides. Over 9.5 million TCR beta CDR3 reads were obtained for each mother, and 2.5 million to 3.5 million reads were obtained for each child. In both related and unrelated pairs, thymic selection shapes the output of TCR recombination in a similar way, with inherited differences having only a minor effect. Normalized repertoire overlap in related mother-child pairs was always slightly higher than in unrelated mother-child pairs, but the difference was never significant. No persistent microchimeric T cell clones were found, with a detection sensitivity of around 100 clones per million clonotypes. Deep NGS was used in the study to compare the TCR beta repertoires of mothers and children and to look for features that separate related mother-child pairs from unrelated individuals. The mean age was roughly 40 +/- 4 years for the mothers and approximately 11 +/- 4 years for the children. After adapter ligation was performed with NEBNext reagents, the libraries were sequenced on an Illumina HiSeq 2000 with 100+100 nt paired-end reads. Mother and child libraries were prepared a month apart and sequenced in separate runs to prevent cross-contamination. For each donor, between about 450,000 and 2,300,000 distinct TCR beta clonotypes were identified. Naive TCR beta clonotypes were estimated from low-frequency clonotypes matched to each donor's FACS-determined naive share, without sorting.

The receptor was derived from a woman in her forties in good health. Rearrangement joined TRBV20-1 to TRBJ1-2; TRBD1 lines up with 7 middle nucleotides. The sequenced sample was blood. In nucleotide form, the sequence is TGCAGTGCTACCGACAGGGCGACCGATGGCTACACCTTC. This is translated as CSATDRATDGYTF.